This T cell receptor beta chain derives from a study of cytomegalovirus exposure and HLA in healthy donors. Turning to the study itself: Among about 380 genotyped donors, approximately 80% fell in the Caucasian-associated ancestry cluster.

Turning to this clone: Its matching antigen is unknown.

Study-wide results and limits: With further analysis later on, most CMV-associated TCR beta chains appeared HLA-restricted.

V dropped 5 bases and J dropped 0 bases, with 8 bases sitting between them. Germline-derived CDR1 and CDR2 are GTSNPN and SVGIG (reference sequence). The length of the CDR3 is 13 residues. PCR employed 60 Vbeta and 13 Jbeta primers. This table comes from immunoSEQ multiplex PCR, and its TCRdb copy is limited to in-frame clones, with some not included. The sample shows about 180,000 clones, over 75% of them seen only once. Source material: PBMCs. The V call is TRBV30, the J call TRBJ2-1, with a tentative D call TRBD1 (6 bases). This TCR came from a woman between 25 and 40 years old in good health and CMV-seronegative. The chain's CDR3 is CAWGQSSYNEQFF. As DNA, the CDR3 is TGTGCCTGGGGACAGAGCTCCTACAATGAGCAGTTCTTC.